This TCR beta chain was documented in a study of T cell repertoires in cytomegalovirus infection. The CDR3 has 13 residues. The ends were cut back, 7 bases at V and 0 bases at J, with 6 bases in the middle. CDR1 is MNHEY, CDR2 SVGAGI, per germline. A remark on this clonotype: Antigen: not known.

Regarding the study as a whole: In two of eight donors, the top clonotype was HLA-C-restricted CMV-specific. The study identified carriers of CMV plus the relevant HLA from cumulative public TCR beta family frequency.

TCRdb redid the calling of the reads with MiXCR, one entry per CDR3 protein. This sample has approximately 550,000 distinct CDR3 sequences, with approximately 15% found just once. Sequencing was carried out using CD8+ T cells from PBMCs. The clonotype comes from a human donor in good health (CMV status not recorded). Some clones in this sample may be carry-over from other donors' samples. The rearrangement links TRBV6-5 to TRBJ2-2; no reliable D call. CDR3: CASNQANTGELFF. The CDR3 DNA reads as TGTGCCAGCAATCAAGCGAACACCGGGGAGCTGTTTTTT.